A selection of T cell receptor beta chains follows, all from one sample in a study of shared clonotypes between healthy human individuals. Produced via immunoSEQ multiplex PCR; TCRdb's table is partial and in-frame only. Among around 1,000,000 clones listed, around three quarters were seen once. The sequenced sample consisted of memory CD4+ T cells from PBMCs. Receptor source: a man between 18 and 35 years old in good health. Some clones in this sample may be carry-over from other donors' samples. Both conserved end residues are part of each CDR3. Each record gives: J gene, V gene, clone size, D gene, CDR3 protein, CDR3 DNA. A D gene is named only where the DNA matches it firmly. Rows give clone size only sometimes, using once, few, many, or a class for an expanded clone.

J gene: TRBJ2-5; V gene: TRBV4-2; clone size: .; D gene: .; CDR3 protein: CASSQDRETQYF; CDR3 DNA: TGTGCCAGCAGCCAAGATCGGGAGACCCAGTACTTC
J gene: TRBJ1-4; V gene: TRBV29-1; clone size: .; D gene: .; CDR3 protein: CSARRTALNEKLFF; CDR3 DNA: TGCAGCGCCCGTAGGACAGCTCTTAATGAAAAACTGTTTTTT
J gene: TRBJ2-1; V gene: TRBV28; clone size: .; D gene: TRBD1; CDR3 protein: CASSSRTGGNEQFF; CDR3 DNA: TGTGCCAGCAGTTCCCGGACAGGGGGCAATGAGCAGTTCTTC
J gene: TRBJ2-7; V gene: TRBV5-4; clone size: .; D gene: .; CDR3 protein: CASSLVSHEQYF; CDR3 DNA: TGTGCCAGCAGCTTGGTATCCCACGAGCAGTACTTC
J gene: TRBJ1-3; V gene: TRBV30; clone size: .; D gene: .; CDR3 protein: CAWSVLGSGNTIYF; CDR3 DNA: TGTGCCTGGAGTGTACTTGGGTCTGGAAACACCATATATTTT
J gene: TRBJ1-6; V gene: TRBV30; clone size: few; D gene: .; CDR3 protein: CAWSGGQLSSYNSPLHF; CDR3 DNA: TGTGCCTGGAGTGGCGGACAGCTGAGCTCCTATAATTCACCCCTCCACTTT
J gene: TRBJ2-7; V gene: TRBV4-3; clone size: .; D gene: .; CDR3 protein: CASSQGSGTYEQYF; CDR3 DNA: TGCGCCAGCAGCCAAGGTAGCGGAACCTACGAGCAGTACTTC
J gene: TRBJ2-7; V gene: TRBV30; clone size: .; D gene: TRBD1; CDR3 protein: CACGTASYEQYF; CDR3 DNA: TGTGCCTGCGGGACAGCCTCCTACGAGCAGTACTTC
J gene: TRBJ2-3; V gene: TRBV5-1; clone size: .; D gene: .; CDR3 protein: CASSPTGPSTDTQYF; CDR3 DNA: TGCGCCAGCAGCCCGACTGGGCCTAGCACAGATACGCAGTATTTT
J gene: TRBJ2-5; V gene: TRBV7-2; clone size: .; D gene: TRBD1; CDR3 protein: CASSSWDRVGTQYF; CDR3 DNA: TGTGCCAGCAGCTCCTGGGACAGGGTAGGAACCCAGTACTTC
J gene: TRBJ1-1; V gene: TRBV4-1; clone size: once; D gene: TRBD1; CDR3 protein: CASSHSPGQGREAFF; CDR3 DNA: TGCGCCAGCAGCCACTCCCCGGGACAGGGGCGGGAAGCTTTCTTT
J gene: TRBJ1-1; V gene: TRBV29-1; clone size: .; D gene: TRBD1; CDR3 protein: CSVASTGGWTEAFF; CDR3 DNA: TGCAGCGTTGCCTCGACAGGGGGCTGGACTGAAGCTTTCTTT
J gene: TRBJ1-1; V gene: TRBV5-4; clone size: .; D gene: .; CDR3 protein: CASSRQHTTEAFF; CDR3 DNA: TGTGCCAGCAGCCGACAGCATACCACTGAAGCTTTCTTT
J gene: TRBJ2-3; V gene: TRBV5-4; clone size: .; D gene: .; CDR3 protein: CASRIDVDTQYF; CDR3 DNA: TGTGCCAGCAGAATCGACGTAGATACGCAGTATTTT
J gene: TRBJ1-2; V gene: TRBV9; clone size: .; D gene: TRBD1; CDR3 protein: CASTGTDYGYTF; CDR3 DNA: TGTGCCAGCACCGGGACAGACTATGGCTACACCTTC
J gene: TRBJ1-2; V gene: TRBV7-9; clone size: once; D gene: .; CDR3 protein: CASSPRDGPANYGYTF; CDR3 DNA: TGTGCCAGCAGCCCTAGAGACGGGCCGGCGAACTATGGCTACACCTTC
J gene: TRBJ1-5; V gene: TRBV6-1; clone size: .; D gene: .; CDR3 protein: CASVWGHNQPQHF; CDR3 DNA: TGTGCCAGCGTTTGGGGACACAATCAGCCCCAGCATTTT
J gene: TRBJ2-3; V gene: TRBV27; clone size: .; D gene: .; CDR3 protein: CASSLSRGGTDTQYF; CDR3 DNA: TGTGCCAGCAGTTTATCGCGAGGAGGGACCGATACGCAGTATTTT
J gene: TRBJ2-7; V gene: TRBV21-1; clone size: many; D gene: .; CDR3 protein: CASKDNYEQYF; CDR3 DNA: TGTGCCAGCAAGGACAACTACGAGCAGTACTTC
J gene: TRBJ1-4; V gene: TRBV14; clone size: .; D gene: .; CDR3 protein: CASTPTGSSREKLFF; CDR3 DNA: TGTGCCAGCACCCCGACAGGTTCGTCTAGGGAAAAACTGTTTTTT
J gene: TRBJ1-1; V gene: TRBV5-1; clone size: few; D gene: .; CDR3 protein: CASSLQSPVGAFF; CDR3 DNA: TGCGCCAGCAGCTTGCAGTCGCCTGTGGGCGCTTTCTTT
J gene: TRBJ1-2; V gene: TRBV11-2; clone size: .; D gene: .; CDR3 protein: CASSLDRAPQYGYTF; CDR3 DNA: TGTGCCAGCAGCTTAGATCGGGCCCCTCAATATGGCTACACCTTC
J gene: TRBJ2-3; V gene: TRBV18; clone size: once; D gene: TRBD1; CDR3 protein: CASSHRTGRDTQYF; CDR3 DNA: TGTGCCAGCTCCCACCGGACAGGCAGAGATACGCAGTATTTT
J gene: TRBJ1-2; V gene: TRBV20-1; clone size: .; D gene: .; CDR3 protein: CSALANYGYTF; CDR3 DNA: TGCAGTGCCTTGGCCAACTATGGCTACACCTTC
J gene: TRBJ2-7; V gene: TRBV27; clone size: .; D gene: TRBD2; CDR3 protein: CASSPGLAGVYEQYF; CDR3 DNA: TGTGCCAGTTCCCCGGGACTAGCGGGAGTTTACGAGCAGTACTTC
J gene: TRBJ2-3; V gene: TRBV5-4; clone size: .; D gene: .; CDR3 protein: CASSTDTDTQYF; CDR3 DNA: TGTGCCAGCAGCACCGACACAGATACGCAGTATTTT
J gene: TRBJ1-4; V gene: TRBV4-2; clone size: .; D gene: .; CDR3 protein: CASSPHSSFDSLDEKLFF; CDR3 DNA: TGTGCCAGCAGCCCCCACTCTTCCTTTGACAGTTTGGATGAAAAACTGTTTTTT